These 15 T cell receptor beta chains were sequenced from one sample in a study of cytomegalovirus exposure and HLA in healthy donors. Primers included in the PCR were 60 Vbeta and 13 Jbeta primers. Sequencing was performed with immunoSEQ multiplex PCR; in TCRdb, only in-frame clones are kept and a portion is missing. The sample has roughly 110,000 clones; 77% are singletons. The sample comprised PBMCs. The receptor set was obtained from a male donor in good health and CMV-seronegative.

This CDR3 reads CASRRGTPRSYEQYF. The CDR3 DNA reads TGTGCCAGCAGACGGGGGACTCCCCGTTCCTACGAGCAGTACTTC. V is TRBV6-5 and J is TRBJ2-7, with D tentatively TRBD2 (6 bases). Germline V gene lookup returns CDR1 MNHEY and CDR2 SVGAGI. The ends were cut back, 6 bases at V and 1 base at J, with 16 bases in the middle. The CDR3 consists of 15 residues.

The chain recombines TRBV27 with TRBJ2-7, with 7 bases lining up with TRBD2. Germline loops: CDR1 MNHEY, CDR2 SMNVEV (reference sequence). This CDR3 is built from 16 residues. V trimming: 3 bases; J trimming: 3 bases; junction bases outside the gene matches: 11. CDR3 DNA: TGTGCCAGCAGTTTCGGTTTTGGGGGAGGGCACTACGAGCAGTACTTC. This encodes CASSFGFGGGHYEQYF.

This chain connects TRBV7-9 to TRBJ1-1; D perhaps matches TRBD1 (5 bases). The CDR3 consists of 14 residues. Deletions cut 6 bases from V and 3 bases from J, with 14 bases between. Germline loops: CDR1 SEHNR, CDR2 FQNEAQ (reference sequence). For the CDR3, the DNA is TGTGCCAGCAGTCGACAAGGGGTTGACACTGAAGCTTTCTTT. Its protein product is CASSRQGVDTEAFF.

A few counts support this clone. The chain joins TRBV5-5 to TRBJ1-1, with 8 bases fitting TRBD1. The germline CDR1 and CDR2 sequences are SGHKS and YYEKEE (reference sequence). The CDR3 runs 16 residues. V was clipped by 3 bases and J by 4 bases; unmatched bases: 11. The CDR3 nucleotides read TGTGCCAGCAGCTCCTGGACAGGGATGAGGACCACTGAAGCTTTCTTT. Protein: CASSSWTGMRTTEAFF.

This clone was observed once. This sequence joins TRBV15 and TRBJ2-7; 8 bases fit TRBD2. The V gene end was trimmed by 5 bases and the J gene end by 4 bases; junction bases not matched to a gene: 10. Germline CDR1 reads LNHNV; CDR2 reads YYDKDF (reference sequence). The CDR3 consists of 15 residues. CDR3: CATSRIGRESYEQYF. CDR3 DNA sequence: TGTGCCACCAGCCGTATCGGGAGGGAGAGTTACGAGCAGTACTTC.

This clone appeared a few times. The V and J genes are TRBV30 and TRBJ2-1, with TRBD1 matching over 7 bases. After removal of 3 bases from V and 6 bases from J, the junction contained 8 bases not matched to a gene. Per the germline V gene, CDR1 is GTSNPN and CDR2 is SVGIG (reference sequence). CDR3 length: 14 amino acids. The CDR3 DNA reads TGTGCCTGGAGCCCATGGGGACAGCGCAATGAGCAGTTCTTC. This codes for CAWSPWGQRNEQFF.

V and J are TRBV11-3 and TRBJ2-1, with TRBD1 matching 12 bases. With V trimmed by 5 bases and J by 8 bases, 10 bases remained unmatched. There are 16 residues in the CDR3. Germline V gene lookup returns CDR1 SGHNT and CDR2 YENEEA. CDR3 loop: CASSKGTGGLIYEQFF. For the CDR3, the DNA is TGTGCCAGCAGCAAAGGGACAGGGGGCTTGATTTATGAGCAGTTCTTC. Based on the CDR3 plus reference TRBV11-3 and TRBJ2-1, the full variable domain is EAGVVQSPRYKIIEKKQPVAFWCNPISGHNTLYWYLQNLGQGPELLIRYENEEAVDDSQLPKDRFSAERLKGVDSTLKIQPAELGDSAVYLCASSKGTGGLIYEQFFGPGTRLTVL.

The rearrangement uses TRBV27 and TRBJ2-1, with a possible D match to TRBD1 (6 bases). There are 16 residues in the CDR3. Per germline, CDR1 MNHEY and CDR2 SMNVEV (reference sequence). The germline V and J ends were trimmed by 0 bases and 3 bases, with 12 bases remaining between them. CDR3 residues: CASSLSSQGIYNEQFF. The CDR3 DNA reads TGTGCCAGCAGTTTATCGAGCCAGGGGATCTACAATGAGCAGTTCTTC.

The chain recombines TRBV9 with TRBJ1-5; no firm D call. Germline CDR1 SGDLS, CDR2 YYNGEE. This CDR3 comprises 13 residues. V lost 0 bases, J lost 4 bases, and 5 bases lay in between. The DNA for the CDR3 is TGTGCCAGCAGCGTAGGAGAGAATCAGCCCCAGCATTTT. Encoded protein: CASSVGENQPQHF.

The chain uses TRBV10-3 and TRBJ2-7; weak D call: TRBD1 (6 bases). Trimming stripped 8 bases from V and 2 bases from J, with 10 bases between. The length of the CDR3 is 12 residues. CDR1 and CDR2 from the germline V gene are ENHRY and SYGVKD. DNA of the CDR3: TGTGCCATCCGACAGGACCCCTACGAGCAGTACTTC. Its protein is CAIRQDPYEQYF.

The J gene is TRBJ2-5, the V gene TRBV4-1; D perhaps matches TRBD1 (5 bases). The J call is in doubt because the DNA end fits TRBJ2-7 better. This CDR3 has 15 residues. CDR1 and CDR2 (germline): MGHRA, YSYEKL. CDR3 sequence (DNA): TGCGCCAGCAGCCAAGTACAGGCCAACTCCTACGAGCAGTACTTC. As protein: CASSQVQANSYEQYF.

The chain is built from TRBV2 and TRBJ1-1; TRBD1 matches 9 bases. The ends lost 9 bases at V and 5 bases at J; junction bases unmatched: 7. There are 13 residues in the CDR3. The germline V gene encodes CDR1 SNHLY and CDR2 FYNNEI. Here the CDR3 reads CASDRGVGTEAFF. In nucleotides, the CDR3 is TGTGCCAGTGACAGGGGGGTAGGAACTGAAGCTTTCTTT.

This clone was seen a few times. The chain recombines TRBV29-1 with TRBJ2-7; 7 bases match TRBD2. The CDR3 spans 12 residues. The V gene's germline CDR1 is SQVTM and CDR2 ANQGSEA. Unmatched junction bases numbered 8, after V lost 6 bases and J lost 6 bases. CDR3 bases: TGCAGCGTAACTGGGGGAGGGCCCGAGCAGTACTTC. Translating it yields CSVTGGGPEQYF.

The chain employs TRBV11-2 and TRBJ2-7, with 13 bases aligning to TRBD2. The junction had 10 bases not matched to a gene; V was cut back by 8 bases and J by 3 bases. The CDR3 covers 16 residues. CDR1 is SGHAT, CDR2 FQNNGV, per germline. CDR3 nucleotide sequence: TGTGCCAGCGGCTCCCAGGGACTAGCGGGACACTACGAGCAGTACTTC. Its protein is CASGSQGLAGHYEQYF.

The V call is TRBV7-9, the J call TRBJ2-7; D gene ambiguous. Germline CDR1 and CDR2: SEHNR and FQNEAQ (reference sequence). Trimming removed 4 bases at V and 3 bases at J, with 13 bases between. The CDR3 has 14 residues. CDR3: CASSSPGYDYEQYF. The CDR3 DNA reads TGTGCCAGCAGCTCCCCGGGTTACGACTACGAGCAGTACTTC. The full variable domain, in which reference TRBV7-9 and TRBJ2-7 provide the parts outside the CDR3, is DTGVSQNPRHKITKRGQNVTFRCDPISEHNRLYWYRQTLGQGPEFLTYFQNEAQLEKSRLLSDRFSAERPKGSFSTLEIQRTEQGDSAMYLCASSSPGYDYEQYFGPGTRLTVT.